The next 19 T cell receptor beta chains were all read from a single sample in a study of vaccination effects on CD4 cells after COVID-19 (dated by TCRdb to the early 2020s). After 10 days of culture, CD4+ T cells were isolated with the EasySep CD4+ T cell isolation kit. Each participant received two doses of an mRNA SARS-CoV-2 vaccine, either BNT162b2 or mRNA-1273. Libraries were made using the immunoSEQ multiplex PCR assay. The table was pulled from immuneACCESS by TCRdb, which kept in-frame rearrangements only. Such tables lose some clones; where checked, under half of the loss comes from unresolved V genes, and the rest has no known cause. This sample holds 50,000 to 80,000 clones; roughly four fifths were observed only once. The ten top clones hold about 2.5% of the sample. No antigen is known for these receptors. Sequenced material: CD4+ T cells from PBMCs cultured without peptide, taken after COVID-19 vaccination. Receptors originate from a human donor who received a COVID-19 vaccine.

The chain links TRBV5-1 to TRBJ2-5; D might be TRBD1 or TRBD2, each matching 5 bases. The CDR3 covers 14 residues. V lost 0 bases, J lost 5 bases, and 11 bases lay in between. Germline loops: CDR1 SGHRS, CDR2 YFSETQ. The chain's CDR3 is CASSLDEGWETQYF. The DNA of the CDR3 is TGCGCCAGCAGCTTGGATGAGGGGTGGGAGACCCAGTACTTC. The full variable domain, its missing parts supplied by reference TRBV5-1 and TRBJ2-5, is KAGVTQTPRYLIKTRGQQVTLSCSPISGHRSVSWYQQTPGQGLQFLFEYFSETQRNKGNFPGRFSGRQFSNSRSEMNVSTLELGDSALYLCASSLDEGWETQYFGPGTRLLVL.

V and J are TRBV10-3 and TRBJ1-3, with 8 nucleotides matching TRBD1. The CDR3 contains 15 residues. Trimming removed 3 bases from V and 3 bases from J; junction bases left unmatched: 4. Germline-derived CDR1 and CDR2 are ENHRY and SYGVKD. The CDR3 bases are TGTGCCATCAGTGATGGACAGGGAGGTGGAAACACCATATATTTT. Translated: CAISDGQGGGNTIYF.

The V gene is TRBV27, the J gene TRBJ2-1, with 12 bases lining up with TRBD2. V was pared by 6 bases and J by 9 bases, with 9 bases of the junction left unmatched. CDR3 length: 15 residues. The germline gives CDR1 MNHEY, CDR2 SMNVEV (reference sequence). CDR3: CASSRLAGGPGEQFF. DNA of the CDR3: TGTGCCAGCAGCAGGCTAGCGGGGGGGCCGGGTGAGCAGTTCTTC.

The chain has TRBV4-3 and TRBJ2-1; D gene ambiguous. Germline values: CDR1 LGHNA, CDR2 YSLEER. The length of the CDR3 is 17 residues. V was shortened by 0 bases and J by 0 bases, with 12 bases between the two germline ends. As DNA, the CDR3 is TGCGCCAGCAGCCAAGATTTGACCTGGAACTCCTACAATGAGCAGTTCTTC. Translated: CASSQDLTWNSYNEQFF.

The CDR3 here is CASTHGGAYNSPLHF. As DNA, the CDR3 is TGTGCCAGCACCCACGGTGGGGCATATAATTCACCCCTCCACTTT. V and J are TRBV27 and TRBJ1-6, with TRBD1 as a possible D gene (5 bases). Germline CDR1 is MNHEY and CDR2 is SMNVEV (reference sequence). Trimming left V 7 bases short and J 4 bases short, with 14 bases between. This CDR3 contains 15 residues.

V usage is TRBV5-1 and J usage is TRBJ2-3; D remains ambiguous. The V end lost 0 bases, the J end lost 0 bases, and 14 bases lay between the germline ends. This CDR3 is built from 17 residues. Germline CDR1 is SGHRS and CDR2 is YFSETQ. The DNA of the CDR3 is TGCGCCAGCAGCTTGGCACCAAAAGGAGCGAGCACAGATACGCAGTATTTT. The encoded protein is CASSLAPKGASTDTQYF.

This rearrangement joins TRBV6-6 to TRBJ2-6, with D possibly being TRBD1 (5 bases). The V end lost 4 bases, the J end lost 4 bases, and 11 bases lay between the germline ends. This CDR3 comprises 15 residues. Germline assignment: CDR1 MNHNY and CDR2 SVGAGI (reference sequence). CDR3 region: CASSSPGIGANVLTF. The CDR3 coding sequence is TGTGCCAGCAGTTCCCCAGGGATAGGGGCCAACGTCCTGACTTTC.

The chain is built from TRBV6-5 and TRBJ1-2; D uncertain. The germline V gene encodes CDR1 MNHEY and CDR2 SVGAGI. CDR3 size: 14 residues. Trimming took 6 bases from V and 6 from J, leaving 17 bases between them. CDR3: CASRAHHKEHGYTF. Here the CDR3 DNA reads TGTGCCAGCAGGGCTCACCACAAAGAGCATGGCTACACCTTC.

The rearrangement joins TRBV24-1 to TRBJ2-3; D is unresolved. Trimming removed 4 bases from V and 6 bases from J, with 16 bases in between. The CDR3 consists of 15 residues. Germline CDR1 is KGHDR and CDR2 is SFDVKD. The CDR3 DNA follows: TGTGCCACCAGTGAATCAAGCTATAGCCAGGATACGCAGTATTTT. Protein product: CATSESSYSQDTQYF.

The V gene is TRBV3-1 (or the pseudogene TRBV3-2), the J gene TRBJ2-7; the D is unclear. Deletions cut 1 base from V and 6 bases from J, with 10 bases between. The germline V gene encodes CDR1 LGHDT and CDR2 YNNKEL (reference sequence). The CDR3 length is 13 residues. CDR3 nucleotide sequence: TGTGCCAGCAGCCAAGGTCTAAGGCGCGAGCAGTACGTC. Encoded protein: CASSQGLRREQYV.

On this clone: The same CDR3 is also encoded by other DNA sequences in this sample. The DNA for the CDR3 is TGTGCCAGCAGCTTACGGGAGAACACTGAAGCTTTCTTT. Protein sequence: CASSLRENTEAFF. V gene TRBV7-9 combines with J gene TRBJ1-1; D gene unclear. The CDR3 is 13 amino acids. V lost 2 bases and J lost 1, with 5 bases in between. The germline gives CDR1 SEHNR, CDR2 FQNEAQ (reference sequence). The entire variable domain, with the rest obtained from reference TRBV7-9 and TRBJ1-1, is as follows: DTGVSQNPRHKITKRGQNVTFRCDPISEHNRLYWYRQTLGQGPEFLTYFQNEAQLEKSRLLSDRFSAERPKGSFSTLEIQRTEQGDSAMYLCASSLRENTEAFFGQGTRLTVV.

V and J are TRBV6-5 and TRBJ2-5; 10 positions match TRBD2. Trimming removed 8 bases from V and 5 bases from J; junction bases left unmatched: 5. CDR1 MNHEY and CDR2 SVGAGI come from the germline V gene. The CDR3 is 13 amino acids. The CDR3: CASQAGGRETQYF. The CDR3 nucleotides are TGTGCCAGCCAAGCGGGGGGGCGGGAGACCCAGTACTTC.

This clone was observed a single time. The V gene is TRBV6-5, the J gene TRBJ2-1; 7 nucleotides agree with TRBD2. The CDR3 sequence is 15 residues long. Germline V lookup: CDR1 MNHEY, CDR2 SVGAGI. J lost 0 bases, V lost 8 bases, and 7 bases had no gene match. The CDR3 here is CASSPRTSSYNEQFF. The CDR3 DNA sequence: TGTGCCAGCTCACCCCGGACTAGCTCCTACAATGAGCAGTTCTTC.

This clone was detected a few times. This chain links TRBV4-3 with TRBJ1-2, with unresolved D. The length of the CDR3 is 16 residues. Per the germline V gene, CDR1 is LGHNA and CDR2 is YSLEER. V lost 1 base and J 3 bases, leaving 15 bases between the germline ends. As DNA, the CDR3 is TGCGCCAGCAGCCAAGGGAGTTGGGCGGGCCACTATGGCTACACCTTC. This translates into CASSQGSWAGHYGYTF.

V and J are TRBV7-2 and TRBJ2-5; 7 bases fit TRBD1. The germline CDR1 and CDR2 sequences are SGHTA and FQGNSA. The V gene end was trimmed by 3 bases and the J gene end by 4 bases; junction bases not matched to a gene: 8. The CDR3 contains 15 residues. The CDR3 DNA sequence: TGTGCCAGCAGCTTTAACCCAGGGGGTGGAGAGACCCAGTACTTC. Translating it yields CASSFNPGGGETQYF.

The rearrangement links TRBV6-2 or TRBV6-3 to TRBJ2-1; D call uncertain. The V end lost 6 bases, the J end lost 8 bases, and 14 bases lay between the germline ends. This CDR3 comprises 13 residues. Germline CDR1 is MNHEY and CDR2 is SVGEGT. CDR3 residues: CASSPPGWYEQFF. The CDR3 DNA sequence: TGTGCCAGCAGCCCACCCGGTTGGTATGAGCAGTTCTTC.

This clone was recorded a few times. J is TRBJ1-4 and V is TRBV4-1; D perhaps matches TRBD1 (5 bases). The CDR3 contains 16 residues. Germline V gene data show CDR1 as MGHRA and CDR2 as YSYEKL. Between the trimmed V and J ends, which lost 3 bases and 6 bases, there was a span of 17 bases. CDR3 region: CASSHPGTEGDEKLFF. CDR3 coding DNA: TGCGCCAGCAGCCATCCTGGGACTGAGGGAGATGAAAAACTGTTTTTT.

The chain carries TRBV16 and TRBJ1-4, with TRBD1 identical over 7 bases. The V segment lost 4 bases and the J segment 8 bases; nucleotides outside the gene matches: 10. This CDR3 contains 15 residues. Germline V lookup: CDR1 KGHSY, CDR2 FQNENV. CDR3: CASSLSGTEGEKLFF. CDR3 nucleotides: TGTGCCAGCAGCCTTTCCGGGACAGAAGGAGAAAAACTGTTTTTT. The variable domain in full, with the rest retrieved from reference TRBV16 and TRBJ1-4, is GEEVAQTPKHLVRGEGQKAKLYCAPIKGHSYVFWYQQVLKNEFKFLISFQNENVFDETGMPKERFSAKCLPNSPCSLEIQATKLEDSAVYFCASSLSGTEGEKLFFGSGTQLSVL.

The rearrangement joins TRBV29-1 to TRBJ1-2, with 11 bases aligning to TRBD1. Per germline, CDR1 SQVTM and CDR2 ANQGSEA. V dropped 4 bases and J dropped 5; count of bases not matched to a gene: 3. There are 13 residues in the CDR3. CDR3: CSVAGQGVYGYTF. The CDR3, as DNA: TGCAGCGTTGCGGGACAGGGGGTGTATGGCTACACCTTC.